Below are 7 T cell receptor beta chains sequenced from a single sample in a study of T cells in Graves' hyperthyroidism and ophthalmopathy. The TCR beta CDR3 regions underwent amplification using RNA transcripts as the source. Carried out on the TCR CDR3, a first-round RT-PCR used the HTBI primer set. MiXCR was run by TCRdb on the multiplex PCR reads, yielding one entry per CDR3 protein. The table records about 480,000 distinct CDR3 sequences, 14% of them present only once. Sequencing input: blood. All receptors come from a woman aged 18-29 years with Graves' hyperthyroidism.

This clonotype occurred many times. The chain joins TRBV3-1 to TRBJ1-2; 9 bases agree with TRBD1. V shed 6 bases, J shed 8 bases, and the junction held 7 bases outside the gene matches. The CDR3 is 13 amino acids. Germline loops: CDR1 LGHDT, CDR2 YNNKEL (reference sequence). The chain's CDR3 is CASSPRTGDGYTF. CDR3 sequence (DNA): TGTGCCAGCAGTCCCCGGACAGGGGACGGCTACACCTTC.

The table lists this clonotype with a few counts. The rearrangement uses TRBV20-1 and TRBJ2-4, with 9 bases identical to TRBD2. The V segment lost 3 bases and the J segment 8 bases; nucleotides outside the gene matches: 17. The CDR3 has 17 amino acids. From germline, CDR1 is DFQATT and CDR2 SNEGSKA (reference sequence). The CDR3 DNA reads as TGCAGTGCTAGGGCGGGGCTAGCGGGAATCAGAAGACACATTCAGTACTTC. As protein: CSARAGLAGIRRHIQYF.

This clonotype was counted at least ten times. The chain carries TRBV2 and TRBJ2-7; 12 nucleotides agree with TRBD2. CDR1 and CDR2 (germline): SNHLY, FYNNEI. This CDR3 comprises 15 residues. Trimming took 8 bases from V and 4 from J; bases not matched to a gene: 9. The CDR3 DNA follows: TGTGCCAGCCTCCTTCGGACTAGCGGGACTTACGAGCAGTACGTC. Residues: CASLLRTSGTYEQYV.

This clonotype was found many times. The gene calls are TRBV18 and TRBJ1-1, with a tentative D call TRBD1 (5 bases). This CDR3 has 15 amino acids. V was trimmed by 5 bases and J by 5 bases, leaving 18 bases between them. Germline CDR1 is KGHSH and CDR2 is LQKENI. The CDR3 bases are TGTGCCAGCTCAGGAGTCGGAAAGGGGCAAACTGAAGCTTTCTTT. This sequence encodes CASSGVGKGQTEAFF. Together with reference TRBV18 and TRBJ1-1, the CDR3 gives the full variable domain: NAGVMQNPRHLVRRRGQEARLRCSPMKGHSHVYWYRQLPEEGLKFMVYLQKENIIDESGMPKERFSAEFPKEGPSILRIQQVVRGDSAAYFCASSGVGKGQTEAFFGQGTRLTVV.

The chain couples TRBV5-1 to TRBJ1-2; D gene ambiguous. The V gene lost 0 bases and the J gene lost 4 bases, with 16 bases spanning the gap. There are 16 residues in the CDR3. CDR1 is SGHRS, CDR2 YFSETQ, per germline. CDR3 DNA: TGCGCCAGCAGCTTGGAAGCGGGCAGATCGGGCTATGGCTACACCTTC. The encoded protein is CASSLEAGRSGYGYTF.

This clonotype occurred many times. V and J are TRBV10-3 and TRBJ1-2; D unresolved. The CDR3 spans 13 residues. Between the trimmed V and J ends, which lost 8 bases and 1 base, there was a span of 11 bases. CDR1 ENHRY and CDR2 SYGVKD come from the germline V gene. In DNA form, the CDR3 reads TGTGCCATCGCCCCGGGCAGTAACTATGGCTACACCTTC. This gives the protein CAIAPGSNYGYTF.

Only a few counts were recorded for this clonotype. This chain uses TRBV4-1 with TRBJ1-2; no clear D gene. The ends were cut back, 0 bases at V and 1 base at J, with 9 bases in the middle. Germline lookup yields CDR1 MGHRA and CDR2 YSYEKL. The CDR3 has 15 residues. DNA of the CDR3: TGCGCCAGCAGCCAAGATAAGGAAGTTAACTATGGCTACACCTTC. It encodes CASSQDKEVNYGYTF.